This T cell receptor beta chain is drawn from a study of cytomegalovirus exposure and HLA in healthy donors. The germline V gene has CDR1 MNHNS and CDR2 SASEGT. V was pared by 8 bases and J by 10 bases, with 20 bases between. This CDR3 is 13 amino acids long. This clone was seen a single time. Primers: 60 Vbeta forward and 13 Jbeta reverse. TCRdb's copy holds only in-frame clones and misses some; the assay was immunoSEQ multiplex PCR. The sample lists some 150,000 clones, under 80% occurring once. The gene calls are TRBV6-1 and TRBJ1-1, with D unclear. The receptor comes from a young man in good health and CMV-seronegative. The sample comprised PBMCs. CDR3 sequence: CASAPTADFGAFF. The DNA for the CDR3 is TGTGCCAGCGCTCCAACGGCCGACTTTGGAGCTTTCTTT.